These 16 T cell receptor beta chains share one sample of origin, sequenced in a study of liver allograft versus peripheral blood T cells. Turning to the study itself: Intrahepatic T cell receptor repertoires from transplanted livers were compared against repertoires in recipients' peripheral blood.

TCRdb passed the reads through MiXCR, listing each CDR3 protein once. Of around 18,000 distinct CDR3 sequences listed, 22% are singletons. The receptors stem from a human patient who had a liver transplant. The graft donor may have contributed some T cells.

The sample holds a few counts of this clonotype. CDR3 residues: CASTFGGPLNQPQHF. The CDR3 DNA follows: TGTGCCAGCACATTTGGGGGGCCTCTCAATCAGCCCCAGCATTTT. The gene calls are TRBV12-3 or TRBV12-4 and TRBJ1-5; maybe TRBD1 (6 bases). V was pared by 7 bases and J by 3 bases, with 16 bases between. The CDR3 covers 15 residues.

V and J are TRBV11-2 and TRBJ1-1; D gene uncertain. Germline-derived CDR1 and CDR2 are SGHAT and FQNNGV. V lost 8 bases and J lost 5, with 15 bases in between. CDR3 size: 13 residues. The CDR3 bases are TGTGCCAGCGGTAGTCAGTGGAGTACTGAAGCTTTCTTT. Residues: CASGSQWSTEAFF.

This clonotype qualifies as large (0.1 to 1%). V gene TRBV10-3 combines with J gene TRBJ1-4; 7 nucleotides match TRBD1. CDR3 length equals 16 residues. CDR1 and CDR2 (germline): ENHRY, SYGVKD. J lost 4 bases, V lost 3 bases, and 8 bases had no gene match. As DNA, the CDR3 is TGTGCCATCAGTGACTCAGGGGGGGGCGTTAATGAAAAACTGTTTTTT. Its protein is CAISDSGGGVNEKLFF.

A few counts support this clonotype. The rearrangement uses TRBV19 and TRBJ2-6; TRBD1 matches 7 bases. Germline V lookup: CDR1 LNHDA, CDR2 SQIVND (reference sequence). The CDR3 spans 14 residues. CDR3 sequence reads: CASTGLSGANVLTF. The CDR3 nucleotides read TGTGCTTCGACAGGGCTCTCTGGGGCCAACGTCCTGACTTTC.

In this sample, this clonotype turned up once. The chain has TRBV12-3 or TRBV12-4 and TRBJ1-3; possible D gene TRBD1, 6 bases. The CDR3 is made up of 14 amino acids. The germline V and J ends were trimmed by 7 bases and 4 bases, with 14 bases remaining between them. The CDR3 DNA reads TGTGCCAGCACCGTGCAGGGGAGAGGAAACACCATATATTTT. It encodes CASTVQGRGNTIYF.

Within the sample, this clonotype is medium-sized (0.01 to 0.1%). This chain joins TRBV10-3 and TRBJ1-1, with TRBD1 identical over 7 bases. This CDR3 has 19 residues. CDR1 is ENHRY and CDR2 is SYGVKD in the germline V gene. The ends lost 0 bases at V and 6 bases at J; junction bases unmatched: 19. The CDR3 coding sequence is TGTGCCATCAGTGAGTCTGGGCTGCGAGACAGGGAGGGGAAGGCTGAAGCTTTCTTT. As protein: CAISESGLRDREGKAEAFF.

This chain joins TRBV19 and TRBJ1-5; D is unclear. This CDR3 is built from 15 residues. The V and J ends lost 2 bases and 5 bases respectively, with 13 bases between them. Per germline, CDR1 LNHDA and CDR2 SQIVND (reference sequence). CDR3 DNA sequence: TGTGCCAGTAGTATACTGGGAGTGGGATATCAGCCCCAGCATTTT. It codes for CASSILGVGYQPQHF.

The CDR3 DNA follows: TGTGCCACTATCGGACAGCCCGATCAGCCCCAGCATTTT. Protein sequence: CATIGQPDQPQHF. The chain recombines TRBV10-3 with TRBJ1-5; D may be TRBD1 (6 bases). Germline V gene lookup returns CDR1 ENHRY and CDR2 SYGVKD. This CDR3 region has 13 residues. V gave up 10 bases and J gave up 5 bases, with 15 bases separating them.

Here the CDR3 DNA reads TGTGCCAGCGCCCCCCCGGCCCGGATGGACGAGCAGTACTTC. It encodes CASAPPARMDEQYF. The chain has TRBV28 and TRBJ2-7; the D is unclear. CDR1 and CDR2 (germline): MDHEN, SYDVKM. The V end lost 8 bases, the J end lost 5 bases, and 19 bases lay between the germline ends. There are 14 residues in the CDR3.

This clonotype was recorded a few times. The V and J genes are TRBV7-9 and TRBJ1-2; D is perhaps TRBD1 (5 bases). This CDR3 is 14 amino acids long. The ends were cut back, 1 base at V and 8 bases at J, with 14 bases in the middle. Germline CDR1 reads SEHNR; CDR2 reads FQNEAQ (reference sequence). CDR3 region: CASSLGTLARGYTF. As DNA, the CDR3 is TGTGCCAGCAGCTTAGGGACACTCGCTAGAGGCTACACCTTC.

This clonotype was seen once. The junction differs from germline at one of its ends, possibly a read error. The chain carries TRBV27 and TRBJ1-1; 7 nucleotides line up with TRBD1. Germline CDR1 MNHEY, CDR2 SMNVEV (reference sequence). The CDR3 sequence is 15 residues long. CDR3 bases: TGTGCCATCAGTTTCGGCCAGGGGGTGCGCACTGAAGCTTTCTTT. The encoded protein is CAISFGQGVRTEAFF.

The J gene is TRBJ1-4, the V gene TRBV6-5; 8 nucleotides line up with TRBD1. The CDR3 extends over 16 amino acids. The germline CDR1 and CDR2 sequences are MNHEY and SVGAGI. The J segment lost 7 bases and the V segment lost 0 bases, leaving 7 bases of the junction unmatched. CDR3 nucleotides: TGTGCCAGCAGTTACTCGGTTTTAGGACAGGGTGAAAAACTGTTTTTT. It encodes CASSYSVLGQGEKLFF.

The J gene is TRBJ2-1, the V gene TRBV3-1; 7 bases match TRBD2. Trimming took 4 bases from V and 2 from J; bases not matched to a gene: 17. The CDR3 is made up of 19 amino acids. Germline V gene data show CDR1 as LGHDT and CDR2 as YNNKEL (reference sequence). The CDR3 bases are TGTGCCAGCAGCCCCGGGCTACCGGGAGGCCTTTTGGCCTACAATGAGCAGTTCTTC. The encoded protein is CASSPGLPGGLLAYNEQFF.

The rearrangement uses TRBV20-1 and TRBJ2-7, with 7 bases lining up with TRBD1. Germline V gene sequence: CDR1 DFQATT, CDR2 SNEGSKA (reference sequence). This CDR3 has 13 amino acids. V dropped 6 bases and J dropped 3; count of bases not matched to a gene: 8. In nucleotides, the CDR3 is TGCAGTGCCTCCGACAGGGTAAGCTACGAGCAGTACTTC. Protein product: CSASDRVSYEQYF.

This clonotype was counted only a few times. The genes are TRBV5-4 and TRBJ2-1; 16 positions agree with TRBD2. The CDR3 spans 18 residues. Unmatched junction bases numbered 5, after V lost 2 bases and J lost 3 bases. Per germline, CDR1 SGHNT and CDR2 YYREEE (reference sequence). The CDR3 here is CASSFGTSGRANYNEQFF. The CDR3 region has the DNA TGTGCCAGCAGCTTCGGGACTAGCGGGAGGGCCAACTACAATGAGCAGTTCTTC.

The chain is built from TRBV12-3 or TRBV12-4 and TRBJ1-6; 7 positions agree with TRBD1. The CDR3 is 14 amino acids. The V segment lost 5 bases and the J segment 7 bases; nucleotides outside the gene matches: 5. The CDR3 coding sequence is TGTGCCAGCAGTCCCTCAGGGGGGAATTCACCCCTCCACTTT. It is translated as CASSPSGGNSPLHF.